These 16 T cell receptor beta chains originate from one sample sequenced in a study of blood T cell repertoires in COVID-19. Assay: immunoSEQ multiplex PCR; the TCRdb copy retains only in-frame clones and omits some. The sample has about 130,000 clones; around 87% are singletons. The sequencing sample was made of peripheral blood. The receptors originated from a woman between 55 and 75 years old with acute or convalescent COVID-19.

V is TRBV21-1 and J is TRBJ2-7; TRBD1 is the table's D call and was not checked against the DNA. TRBV21-1 is noted as a pseudogene. This CDR3 region has 15 residues. The CDR3 DNA follows: TGTGCCAGCAGCAAAGAGGAGGGACAGGCCTACGAGCAGTACTTC. Amino acids: CASSKEEGQAYEQYF.

V usage is TRBV30 and J usage is TRBJ1-2; TRBD1 might be the D (5 bases). In germline, CDR1 is GTSNPN, CDR2 SVGIG (reference sequence). The CDR3 has 13 amino acids. Trimming removed 8 bases at V and 8 bases at J, with 21 bases between. DNA of the CDR3: TGTGCCGAAGGGGCAGGGCTCGCCATAGGCTACACCTTC. This translates into CAEGAGLAIGYTF.

The chain recombines TRBV11-3 with TRBJ2-5; 16 bases fit TRBD2. CDR1 SGHNT and CDR2 YENEEA come from the germline V gene. The CDR3 spans 15 residues. V lost 4 bases and J lost 6; bases outside the gene matches: 2. CDR3 in amino acids: CASSSGLAGGQTQYF. CDR3 DNA: TGTGCCAGCAGCTCGGGACTAGCGGGAGGGCAGACCCAGTACTTC.

The chain employs TRBV6-1 and TRBJ1-4; possibly TRBD1 for D (5 bases). Trimming removed 3 bases at V and 0 bases at J, with 8 bases between. Looked up from germline, CDR1 is MNHNS and CDR2 is SASEGT. The CDR3 sequence is 15 residues long. This CDR3 is CASSERDATNEKLFF. In DNA form, the CDR3 reads TGTGCCAGCAGTGAGCGGGACGCAACTAATGAAAAACTGTTTTTT.

This chain links TRBV6-5 with TRBJ1-1; D is possibly TRBD1 (5 bases). The V gene lost 6 bases and the J gene lost 5 bases, with 16 bases spanning the gap. The V gene's germline CDR1 is MNHEY and CDR2 SVGAGI. The CDR3 spans 14 residues. The CDR3 DNA reads TGTGCCAGCAGCCTCGGCTCGGGGGTTACTGAAGCTTTCTTT. Translated, it gives CASSLGSGVTEAFF.

The chain employs TRBV9 and TRBJ2-7; TRBD2 agrees at 8 bases. CDR1 and CDR2 from the germline V gene are SGDLS and YYNGEE. Losses at the gene ends were 4 bases for V and 4 bases for J; bases not matched to a gene: 13. The CDR3 is made up of 16 amino acids. The CDR3 is CASSPRGSSGTYEQYF. Here the CDR3 DNA reads TGTGCCAGCAGCCCCCGCGGGAGTAGCGGGACTTACGAGCAGTACTTC.

The chain joins TRBV7-2 to TRBJ1-4, with a weak D call TRBD1 (5 bases). Germline V CDR1 and CDR2: SGHTA, FQGNSA. The CDR3 loop spans 15 amino acids. The V end was cut by 5 bases, the J end by 8 bases, with 18 bases between. The CDR3 DNA reads as TGTGCCAGCAGCGTCCTCGGGGGAGTTGGAGAAAAACTGTTTTTT. It yields the protein CASSVLGGVGEKLFF.

This rearrangement joins TRBV7-9 to TRBJ2-3; tentatively, D is TRBD1 (6 bases). Per the germline V gene, CDR1 is SEHNR and CDR2 is FQNEAQ (reference sequence). V was shortened by 1 base and J by 1 base, with 6 bases between the two germline ends. This CDR3 region has 14 residues. The CDR3, as DNA: TGTGCCAGCAGCTTAGGGGGGCGCACAGATACGCAGTATTTT. It translates to CASSLGGRTDTQYF.

The J gene is TRBJ1-1, the V gene TRBV12-3 or TRBV12-4, with D maybe TRBD1 (5 bases). V was shortened by 1 base and J by 9 bases, with 9 bases between the two germline ends. The CDR3 sequence is 12 residues long. The CDR3 spells CASSLVRGKAFF. The CDR3 DNA follows: TGTGCCAGCAGTTTAGTCCGGGGGAAAGCTTTCTTT.

Only one count was recorded for this clone. The genes are TRBV5-1 and TRBJ2-3, with TRBD2 as a possible D gene (6 bases). CDR3 length: 15 residues. Germline CDR1 and CDR2: SGHRS and YFSETQ. V was pared by 4 bases and J by 0 bases, with 12 bases between. The CDR3 coding sequence is TGCGCCAGCAGCATAAGCGGGTCTAGCACAGATACGCAGTATTTT. As protein: CASSISGSSTDTQYF.

DNA for the CDR3: TGTGCCAGCAGCCCCGGCCGGGGGAGTAGCTACACCTTC. This encodes CASSPGRGSSYTF. The chain couples TRBV4-2 to TRBJ1-2; a weak D match, TRBD1 (5 bases). The germline V gene has CDR1 LGHNA and CDR2 YNFKEQ. The CDR3 covers 13 residues. With 4 bases removed from V and 9 bases from J, the gap between germline ends came to 15 bases.

The chain is built from TRBV3-1 (or the pseudogene TRBV3-2) and TRBJ2-7, with D unclear. This CDR3 region has 16 residues. The germline V and J ends were trimmed by 1 base and 5 bases, with 18 bases remaining between them. CDR1 and CDR2 (germline): LGHDT, YNNKEL (reference sequence). CDR3 coding DNA: TGTGCCAGCAGCCAAGCCCCTACGAGCGTGTGGGACGAGCAGTACTTC. As protein: CASSQAPTSVWDEQYF.

The chain links TRBV7-8 to TRBJ2-3, with 8 bases that match TRBD2. CDR1 and CDR2 from the germline V gene are SGHVS and FQNEAQ. This CDR3 has 15 amino acids. V dropped 3 bases and J dropped 2; count of bases not matched to a gene: 4. Written as DNA, the CDR3 is TGTGCCAGCAGCTTGAAGCGGGGGTTCACAGATACGCAGTATTTT. It specifies CASSLKRGFTDTQYF.

This sequence joins TRBV9 and TRBJ2-1; 7 nucleotides match TRBD1. The CDR3 extends over 12 amino acids. The germline V gene has CDR1 SGDLS and CDR2 YYNGEE. V shed 4 bases, J shed 6 bases, and the junction held 1 base outside the gene matches. CDR3 DNA: TGTGCCAGCAGCCAGGGGGTCAATGAGCAGTTCTTC. Protein product: CASSQGVNEQFF.

The genes are TRBV5-1 and TRBJ1-1; maybe TRBD1 (5 bases). The germline gives CDR1 SGHRS, CDR2 YFSETQ. There are 13 residues in the CDR3. V lost 3 bases and J 5 bases, leaving 11 bases between the germline ends. Here the CDR3 reads CASSSQGATEAFF. In nucleotides, the CDR3 is TGCGCCAGCAGCTCCCAGGGTGCTACTGAAGCTTTCTTT.

The chain uses TRBV27 and TRBJ2-6; TRBD1 aligns across 7 bases. Germline V gene sequence: CDR1 MNHEY, CDR2 SMNVEV (reference sequence). The CDR3 extends over 17 amino acids. V trimming: 7 bases; J trimming: 0 bases; junction bases outside the gene matches: 9. The chain's CDR3 is CASTPGTAVSGANVLTF. The CDR3 DNA is TGTGCCAGCACCCCGGGGACAGCCGTCTCTGGGGCCAACGTCCTGACTTTC. Based on the CDR3 plus reference TRBV27 and TRBJ2-6, the full variable domain is EAQVTQNPRYLITVTGKKLTVTCSQNMNHEYMSWYRQDPGLGLRQIYYSMNVEVTDKGDVPEGYKVSRKEKRNFPLILESPSPNQTSLYFCASTPGTAVSGANVLTFGAGSRLTVL.